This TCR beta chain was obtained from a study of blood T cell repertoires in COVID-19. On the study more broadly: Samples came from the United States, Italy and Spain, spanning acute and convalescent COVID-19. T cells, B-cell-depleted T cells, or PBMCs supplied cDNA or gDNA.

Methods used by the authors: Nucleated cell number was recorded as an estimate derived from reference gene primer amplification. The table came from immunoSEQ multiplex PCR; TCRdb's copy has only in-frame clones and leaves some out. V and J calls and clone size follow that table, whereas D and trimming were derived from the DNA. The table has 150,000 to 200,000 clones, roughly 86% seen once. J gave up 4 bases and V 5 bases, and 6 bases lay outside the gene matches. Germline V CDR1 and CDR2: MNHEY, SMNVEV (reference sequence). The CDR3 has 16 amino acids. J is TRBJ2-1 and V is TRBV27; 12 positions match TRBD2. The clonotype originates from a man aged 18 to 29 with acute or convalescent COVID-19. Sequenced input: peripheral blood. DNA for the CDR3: TGTGCCAGCAGTAAAGGACTAGCGGGAAATTACAATGAGCAGTTCTTC. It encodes CASSKGLAGNYNEQFF.